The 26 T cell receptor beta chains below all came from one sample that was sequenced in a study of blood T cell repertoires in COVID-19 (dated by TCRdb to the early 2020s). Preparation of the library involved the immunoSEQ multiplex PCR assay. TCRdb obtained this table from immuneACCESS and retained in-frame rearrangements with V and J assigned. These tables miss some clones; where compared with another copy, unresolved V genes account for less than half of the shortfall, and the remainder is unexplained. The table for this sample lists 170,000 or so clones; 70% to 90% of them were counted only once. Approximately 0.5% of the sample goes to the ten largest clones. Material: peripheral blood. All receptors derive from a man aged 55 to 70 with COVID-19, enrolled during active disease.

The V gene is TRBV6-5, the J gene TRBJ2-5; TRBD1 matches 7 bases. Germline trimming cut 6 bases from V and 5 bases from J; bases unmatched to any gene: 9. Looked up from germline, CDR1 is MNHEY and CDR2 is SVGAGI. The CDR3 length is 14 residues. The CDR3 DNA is TGTGCCAGCAGCCGGGGACAGTTCCGGGAGACCCAGTACTTC. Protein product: CASSRGQFRETQYF.

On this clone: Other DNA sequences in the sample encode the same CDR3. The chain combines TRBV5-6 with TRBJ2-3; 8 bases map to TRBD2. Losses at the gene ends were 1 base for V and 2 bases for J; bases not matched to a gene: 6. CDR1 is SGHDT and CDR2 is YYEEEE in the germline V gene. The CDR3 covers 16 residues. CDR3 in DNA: TGTGCCAGCAGCTTGACTAGCGGACGCACCACAGATACGCAGTATTTT. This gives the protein CASSLTSGRTTDTQYF.

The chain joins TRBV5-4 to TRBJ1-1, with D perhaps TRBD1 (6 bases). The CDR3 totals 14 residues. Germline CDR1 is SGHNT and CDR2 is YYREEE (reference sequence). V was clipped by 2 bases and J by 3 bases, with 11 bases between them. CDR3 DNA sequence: TGTGCCAGCAGCTTAGGACAGACATACACTGAAGCTTTCTTT. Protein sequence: CASSLGQTYTEAFF.

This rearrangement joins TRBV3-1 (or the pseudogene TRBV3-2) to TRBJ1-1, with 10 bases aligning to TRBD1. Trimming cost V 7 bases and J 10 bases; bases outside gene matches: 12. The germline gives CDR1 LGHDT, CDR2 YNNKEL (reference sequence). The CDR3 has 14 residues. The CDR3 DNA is TGTGCCAGCACCTCAAGGACAGGGGGTATACGAGCTTTCTTT. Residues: CASTSRTGGIRAFF.

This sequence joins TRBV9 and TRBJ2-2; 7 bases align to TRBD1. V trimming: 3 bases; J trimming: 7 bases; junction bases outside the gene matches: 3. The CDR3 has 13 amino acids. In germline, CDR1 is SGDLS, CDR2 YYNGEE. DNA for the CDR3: TGTGCCAGCAGCGCTCAGGGGGACGGGGAGCTGTTTTTT. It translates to CASSAQGDGELFF. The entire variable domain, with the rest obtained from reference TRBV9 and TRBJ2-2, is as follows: DSGVTQTPKHLITATGQRVTLRCSPRSGDLSVYWYQQSLDQGLQFLIQYYNGEERAKGNILERFSAQQFPDLHSELNLSSLELGDSALYFCASSAQGDGELFFGEGSRLTVL.

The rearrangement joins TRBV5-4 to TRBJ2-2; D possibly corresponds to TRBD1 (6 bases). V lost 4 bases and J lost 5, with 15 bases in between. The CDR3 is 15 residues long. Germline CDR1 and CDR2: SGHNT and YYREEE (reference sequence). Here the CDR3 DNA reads TGTGCCAGCAGCCAATCTATACAGGGAACCGGGGAGCTGTTTTTT. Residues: CASSQSIQGTGELFF.

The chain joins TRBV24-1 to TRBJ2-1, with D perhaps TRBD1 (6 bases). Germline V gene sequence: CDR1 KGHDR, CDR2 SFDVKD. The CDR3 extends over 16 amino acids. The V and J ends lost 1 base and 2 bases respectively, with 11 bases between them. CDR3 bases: TGTGCCACCAGTGATTTAGTGCCAGGGGCCTACAATGAGCAGTTCTTC. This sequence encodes CATSDLVPGAYNEQFF.

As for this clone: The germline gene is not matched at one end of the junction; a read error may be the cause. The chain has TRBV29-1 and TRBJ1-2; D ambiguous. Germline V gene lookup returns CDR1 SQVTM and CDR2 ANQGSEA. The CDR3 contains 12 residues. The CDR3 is CSVYPTDHGYTF. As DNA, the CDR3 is TGCAGCGTCTATCCTACAGATCATGGTTACACCTTC.

Here the CDR3 DNA reads TGTGCCAGGGAGACAGGGGGTTATGGCTACACCTTC. Encoded protein: CARETGGYGYTF. The chain has TRBV2 and TRBJ1-2; 9 bases are a match to TRBD1. CDR1 and CDR2 from the germline V gene are SNHLY and FYNNEI. The CDR3 length is 12 residues. With V trimmed by 9 bases and J by 5 bases, 4 bases remained unmatched.

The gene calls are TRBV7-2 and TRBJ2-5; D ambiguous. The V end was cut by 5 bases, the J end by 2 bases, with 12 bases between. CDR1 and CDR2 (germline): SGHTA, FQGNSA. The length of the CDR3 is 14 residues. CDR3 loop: CASSPTFDQETQYF. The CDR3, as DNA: TGTGCCAGCAGCCCTACTTTTGATCAAGAGACCCAGTACTTC.

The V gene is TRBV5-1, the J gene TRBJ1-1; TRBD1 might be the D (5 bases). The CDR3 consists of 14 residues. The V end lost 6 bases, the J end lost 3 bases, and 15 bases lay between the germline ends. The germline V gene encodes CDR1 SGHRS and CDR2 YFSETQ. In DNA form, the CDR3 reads TGCGCCAGCAAGAACAGGACGAGCTACACTGAAGCTTTCTTT. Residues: CASKNRTSYTEAFF.

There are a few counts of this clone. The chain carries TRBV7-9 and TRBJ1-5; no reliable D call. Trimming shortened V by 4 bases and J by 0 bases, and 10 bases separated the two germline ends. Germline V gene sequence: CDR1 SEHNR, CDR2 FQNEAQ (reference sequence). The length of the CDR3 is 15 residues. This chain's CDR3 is CASSSGWNSNQPQHF. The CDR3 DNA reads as TGTGCCAGCAGCTCCGGGTGGAATAGCAATCAGCCCCAGCATTTT.

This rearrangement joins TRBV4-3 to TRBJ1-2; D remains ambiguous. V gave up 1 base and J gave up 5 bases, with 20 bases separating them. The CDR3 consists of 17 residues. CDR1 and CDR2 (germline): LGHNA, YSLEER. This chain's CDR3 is CASSQVGRGSGGYGYTF. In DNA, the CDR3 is TGCGCCAGCAGCCAAGTTGGGCGGGGATCGGGCGGATATGGCTACACCTTC.

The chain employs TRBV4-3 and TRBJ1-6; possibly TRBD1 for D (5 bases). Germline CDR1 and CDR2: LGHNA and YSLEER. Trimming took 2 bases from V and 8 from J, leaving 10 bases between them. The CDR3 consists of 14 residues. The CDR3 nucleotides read TGCGCCAGCAGCCAACCGGGGGGAGATTCACCCCTCCACTTT. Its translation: CASSQPGGDSPLHF.

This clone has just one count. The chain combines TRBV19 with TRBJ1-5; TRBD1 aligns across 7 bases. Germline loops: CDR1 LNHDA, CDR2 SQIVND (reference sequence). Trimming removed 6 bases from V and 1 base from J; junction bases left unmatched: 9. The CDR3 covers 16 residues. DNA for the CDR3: TGTGCCAGTAGAGTGGAGACAGGGCCGAGCAATCAGCCCCAGCATTTT. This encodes CASRVETGPSNQPQHF.

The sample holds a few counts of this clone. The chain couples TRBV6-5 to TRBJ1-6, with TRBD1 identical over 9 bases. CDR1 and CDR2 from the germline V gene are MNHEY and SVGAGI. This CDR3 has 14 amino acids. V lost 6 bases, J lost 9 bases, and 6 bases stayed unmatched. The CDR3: CASRGTGNGSPLHF. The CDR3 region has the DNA TGTGCCAGCAGGGGGACAGGGAATGGTTCACCCCTCCACTTT.

CDR3 nucleotide sequence: TGTGCCACCAGTGACCTCGGACAGGGACGTGGCTACACCTTC. It specifies CATSDLGQGRGYTF. This chain uses TRBV24-1 with TRBJ1-2; 8 positions match TRBD1. After removal of 4 bases from V and 7 bases from J, the junction contained 7 bases not matched to a gene. The CDR3 spans 14 residues. CDR1 KGHDR and CDR2 SFDVKD come from the germline V gene.

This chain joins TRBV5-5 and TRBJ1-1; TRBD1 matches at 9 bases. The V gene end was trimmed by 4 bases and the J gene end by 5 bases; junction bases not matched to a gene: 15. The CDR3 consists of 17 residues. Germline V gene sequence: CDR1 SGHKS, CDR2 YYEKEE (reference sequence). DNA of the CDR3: TGTGCCAGCAGCCCCCGGGACAGGGAGGCCCCGAGGACTGAAGCTTTCTTT. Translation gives CASSPRDREAPRTEAFF.

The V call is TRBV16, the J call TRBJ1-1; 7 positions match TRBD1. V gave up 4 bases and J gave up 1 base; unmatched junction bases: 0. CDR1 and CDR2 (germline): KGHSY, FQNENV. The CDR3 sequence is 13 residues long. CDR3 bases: TGTGCCAGCAGCCGGACAGGGAACACTGAAGCTTTCTTT. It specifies CASSRTGNTEAFF.

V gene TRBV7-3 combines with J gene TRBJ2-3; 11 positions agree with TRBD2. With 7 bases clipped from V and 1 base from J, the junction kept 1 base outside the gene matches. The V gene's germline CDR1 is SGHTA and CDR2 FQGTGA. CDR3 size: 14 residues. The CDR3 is CASKLAGGTDTQYF. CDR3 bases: TGTGCCAGCAAACTAGCGGGGGGCACAGATACGCAGTATTTT.

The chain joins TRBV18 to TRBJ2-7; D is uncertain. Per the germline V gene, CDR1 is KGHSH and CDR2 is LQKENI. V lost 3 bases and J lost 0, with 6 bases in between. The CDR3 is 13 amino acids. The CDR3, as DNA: TGTGCCAGCTCACCTTACAGCTCCTACGAGCAGTACTTC. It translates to CASSPYSSYEQYF.

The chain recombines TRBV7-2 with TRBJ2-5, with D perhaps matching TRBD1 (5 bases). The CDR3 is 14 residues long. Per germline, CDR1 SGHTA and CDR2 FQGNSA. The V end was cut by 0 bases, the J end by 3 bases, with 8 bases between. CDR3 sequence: CASSLAGRKETQYF. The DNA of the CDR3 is TGTGCCAGCAGCTTAGCGGGGCGGAAAGAGACCCAGTACTTC. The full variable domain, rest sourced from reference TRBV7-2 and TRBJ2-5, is GAGVSQSPSNKVTEKGKDVELRCDPISGHTALYWYRQSLGQGLEFLIYFQGNSAPDKSGLPSDRFSAERTGGSVSTLTIQRTQQEDSAVYLCASSLAGRKETQYFGPGTRLLVL.

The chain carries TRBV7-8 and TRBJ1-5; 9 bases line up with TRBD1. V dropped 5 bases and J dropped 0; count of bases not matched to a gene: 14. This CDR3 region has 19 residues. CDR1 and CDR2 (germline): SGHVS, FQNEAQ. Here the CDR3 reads CASSPEPGQGLNSNQPQHF. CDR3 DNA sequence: TGTGCCAGCAGCCCGGAACCGGGACAGGGCCTAAATAGCAATCAGCCCCAGCATTTT.

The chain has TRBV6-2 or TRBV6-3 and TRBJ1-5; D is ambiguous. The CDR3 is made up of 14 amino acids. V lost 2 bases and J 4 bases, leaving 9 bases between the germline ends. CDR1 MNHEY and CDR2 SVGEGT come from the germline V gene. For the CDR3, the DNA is TGTGCCAGCAGTTACCGGACGGGGAATCAGCCCCAGCATTTT. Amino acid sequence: CASSYRTGNQPQHF.

In DNA, the CDR3 is TGTGCCAGTTCACTAGCGGGGGCCTACGAGCAGTACTTC. Translation: CASSLAGAYEQYF. The chain uses TRBV28 and TRBJ2-7; 11 bases map to TRBD2. Trimming removed 9 bases from V and 2 bases from J; junction bases left unmatched: 3. Looked up from germline, CDR1 is MDHEN and CDR2 is SYDVKM. The CDR3 consists of 13 residues.

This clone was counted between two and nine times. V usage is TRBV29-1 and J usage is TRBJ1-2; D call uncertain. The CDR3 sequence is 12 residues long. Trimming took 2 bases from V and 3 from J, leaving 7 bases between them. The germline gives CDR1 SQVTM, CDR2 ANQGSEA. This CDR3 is CSVETEDYGYTF. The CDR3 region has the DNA TGCAGCGTTGAAACGGAGGACTATGGCTACACCTTC.